These 7 T cell receptor beta chains came from one sample sequenced in a study of OX40 agonist ivuxolimab in advanced cancers. The protocol was immunoSEQ multiplex PCR, while the TCRdb copy is restricted to in-frame clones and leaves out a portion. This table has over 55,000 clones, 80% appearing once. Sequenced material: CD4+ or CD8+ T cells sorted from blood, taken in a trial of the OX40 agonist ivuxolimab. The receptors were gathered from an adult with an advanced solid tumor such as melanoma, head and neck, liver or kidney cancer.

By share of the sample, this clone is medium-sized. The DNA for the CDR3 is TGTGCCAGCAGTGATGCCAGTAAAAACATTCAGTACTTC. Its translation: CASSDASKNIQYF. The chain carries TRBV2 and TRBJ2-4; D remains ambiguous. In germline, CDR1 is SNHLY, CDR2 FYNNEI. Between the trimmed V and J ends, which lost 3 bases and 4 bases, there was a span of 7 bases. CDR3 length: 13 residues.

The rearrangement joins TRBV7-8 to TRBJ1-5; possibly TRBD1 for D (5 bases). Between the trimmed V and J ends, which lost 5 bases and 5 bases, there was a span of 10 bases. Germline values: CDR1 SGHVS, CDR2 FQNEAQ. The CDR3 consists of 13 residues. Here the CDR3 reads CASSQTEHQPQHF. The CDR3 DNA sequence: TGTGCCAGCAGCCAGACAGAACATCAGCCCCAGCATTTT.

DNA for the CDR3: TGTGCCAGCAGCTCCGGGACAGGGAACTCTGGGGCCAACGTCCTGACTTTC. Translation: CASSSGTGNSGANVLTF. The chain combines TRBV11-3 with TRBJ2-6; 9 positions match TRBD1. This CDR3 has 17 residues. The germline gives CDR1 SGHNT, CDR2 YENEEA. J lost 0 bases, V lost 4 bases, and 4 bases had no gene match.

The sample holds one count of this clone. J is TRBJ2-3 and V is TRBV7-9; 11 nucleotides agree with TRBD2. V trimming: 1 base; J trimming: 5 bases; junction bases outside the gene matches: 2. Germline V gene lookup returns CDR1 SEHNR and CDR2 FQNEAQ (reference sequence). The CDR3 is made up of 15 amino acids. CDR3 sequence: CASSLGLAGGDTQYF. The CDR3 bases are TGTGCCAGCAGCTTAGGGCTAGCGGGAGGAGATACGCAGTATTTT.

This clone occurred once. V gene TRBV5-6 combines with J gene TRBJ2-2; D is ambiguous. The V end lost 4 bases, the J end lost 3 bases, and 4 bases lay between the germline ends. The CDR3 covers 12 residues. Germline V gene data show CDR1 as SGHDT and CDR2 as YYEEEE. DNA of the CDR3: TGTGCCAGCAGCCGGTACACCGGGGAGCTGTTTTTT. Translating gives CASSRYTGELFF.

The chain combines TRBV28 with TRBJ2-7; D call uncertain. The V and J ends lost 4 bases and 4 bases respectively, with 14 bases between them. CDR3 size: 14 residues. Per the germline V gene, CDR1 is MDHEN and CDR2 is SYDVKM. The CDR3, as DNA: TGTGCCAGCAGTTCGACGTCGTCGGGTTACGAGCAGTACTTC. Its translation: CASSSTSSGYEQYF. The complete variable domain, with remaining parts taken from reference TRBV28 and TRBJ2-7, reads DVKVTQSSRYLVKRTGEKVFLECVQDMDHENMFWYRQDPGLGLRLIYFSYDVKMKEKGDIPEGYSVSREKKERFSLILESASTNQTSMYLCASSSTSSGYEQYFGPGTRLTVT.

The gene calls are TRBV2 and TRBJ2-4; D is tentatively TRBD1 or TRBD2 (6 bases each). The germline V gene has CDR1 SNHLY and CDR2 FYNNEI. CDR3 length: 16 amino acids. V lost 2 bases and J 1 base, leaving 12 bases between the germline ends. CDR3 bases: TGTGCCAGCAGTGAATATACGGGGGCTGCCAAAAACATTCAGTACTTC. Amino acid sequence: CASSEYTGAAKNIQYF.